Each of the 8 T cell receptor beta chains below was sequenced from the same sample in a study of CD8+CD57+ T cells in acquired aplastic anemia. Genomic DNA served as template for TCR beta VDJ and CDR3 profiling. MiXCR was run by TCRdb on the reads, yielding one entry per CDR3 protein. The sample has fewer than 100,000 distinct CDR3 sequences, about half seen once. What was sequenced was sorted CD4+, CD8+, or CD8+CD57+ T cells (not recorded which) from PBMCs. These receptor sequences come from a human donor in good health, serving as a control.

The rearrangement links TRBV19 to TRBJ2-7; the match to TRBD2 covers 11 bases. This CDR3 region has 14 residues. The germline V gene encodes CDR1 LNHDA and CDR2 SQIVND (reference sequence). The trim removed 8 bases at V and 5 bases at J, leaving 8 bases unmatched. Here the CDR3 reads CASGLSGRAHEQYF. The CDR3 region has the DNA TGTGCCAGTGGCCTTAGCGGGAGGGCCCACGAGCAGTACTTC.

In this sample, this clonotype turned up a few times. At one end the junction does not follow the germline gene, possibly because of a read error. The rearrangement uses TRBV4-1 and TRBJ2-1; D tentatively reads TRBD1 or TRBD2 (5 bases each). This CDR3 has 13 residues. Germline CDR1 is MGHRA and CDR2 is YSYEKL. Here the CDR3 reads CAGSQGMGREQFF. CDR3 DNA: TGCGCCGGCAGCCAAGGCATGGGACGCGAGCAGTTCTTC.

This clonotype was detected ten times or more. The chain combines TRBV27 with TRBJ2-7, with D possibly called TRBD1 or TRBD2 (5 bases each). Per germline, CDR1 MNHEY and CDR2 SMNVEV (reference sequence). V was clipped by 6 bases and J by 5 bases, with 11 bases between them. The CDR3 is 12 amino acids. CDR3 coding DNA: TGTGCCAGCAGCCATCAGGGACACGAGCAGTACTTC. The encoded protein is CASSHQGHEQYF.

Many counts were recorded for this clonotype. V is TRBV11-2 and J is TRBJ2-1, with 9 bases fitting TRBD2. The trim removed 11 bases at V and 4 bases at J, leaving 18 bases unmatched. The CDR3 spans 17 residues. CDR1 and CDR2 (germline): SGHAT, FQNNGV. In DNA, the CDR3 is TGTGCCGACCGTCTGGCGGGAGGGCTATGGACGTACAATGAGCAGTTCTTC. Translated, it gives CADRLAGGLWTYNEQFF.

There are many counts of this clonotype. This rearrangement joins TRBV14 to TRBJ2-5; 10 bases map to TRBD1. Germline CDR1 is SGHDN and CDR2 is FVKESK. V dropped 4 bases and J dropped 10; count of bases not matched to a gene: 6. The CDR3 has 13 residues. The CDR3 DNA reads TGTGCCAGCAGCCTGGGACAGGGGTCCGACCAGTACTTC. Protein product: CASSLGQGSDQYF.

This clonotype was observed at least ten times. CDR3 sequence: CSAQGTGDHGELFF. Written as DNA, the CDR3 is TGCAGTGCTCAAGGGACAGGGGATCACGGGGAGCTGTTTTTT. V gene TRBV20-1 combines with J gene TRBJ2-2, with 10 bases that match TRBD1. Germline lookup yields CDR1 DFQATT and CDR2 SNEGSKA (reference sequence). V shed 5 bases, J shed 7 bases, and the junction held 7 bases outside the gene matches. The CDR3 is made up of 14 amino acids.

This clonotype was detected many times. The CDR3, as DNA: TGTGCCAGCAGTTACTCACAAATAACCTACGAGCAGTACTTC. This encodes CASSYSQITYEQYF. The chain combines TRBV6-5 with TRBJ2-7; D remains ambiguous. Per germline, CDR1 MNHEY and CDR2 SVGAGI. CDR3 length: 14 residues. Trimming stripped 0 bases from V and 2 bases from J, with 8 bases between.

This clonotype was detected ten times or more. V is TRBV2 and J is TRBJ1-1; no clear D gene. CDR3 size: 15 residues. CDR1 is SNHLY and CDR2 is FYNNEI in the germline V gene. Trimming took 8 bases from V and 0 from J, leaving 16 bases between them. DNA of the CDR3: TGTGCCAGCCCTACCCGAAGGGCGTTGAACACTGAAGCTTTCTTT. It specifies CASPTRRALNTEAFF.